The 8 T cell receptor beta chains below come from one sample, sequenced in a study of blood T cell repertoires in COVID-19. Sequenced by immunoSEQ multiplex PCR; TCRdb stores in-frame clones only, minus some. This table holds almost 350,000 clones, 88% found once. The material sequenced was PBMCs or T cells enriched from blood (not recorded which). The receptor set was obtained from a woman between 25 and 40 years old who had been exposed to COVID-19.

The chain is built from TRBV27 and TRBJ2-5; possible D gene TRBD2, 5 bases. Trimming took 0 bases from V and 3 from J, leaving 11 bases between them. This CDR3 spans 15 amino acids. Germline V gives CDR1 MNHEY, CDR2 SMNVEV (reference sequence). CDR3 residues: CASSLSLAREETQYF. DNA for the CDR3: TGTGCCAGCAGTTTATCCCTAGCTCGGGAAGAGACCCAGTACTTC.

The J gene is TRBJ2-2, the V gene TRBV27; TRBD2 might be the D (5 bases). Deletions cut 0 bases from V and 0 bases from J, with 11 bases between. Germline V lookup: CDR1 MNHEY, CDR2 SMNVEV (reference sequence). CDR3 size: 17 residues. CDR3: CASSLSRAASNTGELFF. The CDR3 region has the DNA TGTGCCAGCAGTTTATCGAGGGCAGCTTCGAACACCGGGGAGCTGTTTTTT.

This chain connects TRBV28 to TRBJ1-1; the D gene is possibly TRBD1 (5 bases). This CDR3 has 15 residues. V was pared by 5 bases and J by 0 bases, with 13 bases between. From germline, CDR1 is MDHEN and CDR2 SYDVKM. DNA for the CDR3: TGTGCCAGCAGTCCGACAGATAAGATGAACACTGAAGCTTTCTTT. This encodes CASSPTDKMNTEAFF.

The genes are TRBV5-6 and TRBJ2-7, with 16 positions matching TRBD2. CDR3 length: 15 amino acids. Per the germline V gene, CDR1 is SGHDT and CDR2 is YYEEEE. With V trimmed by 2 bases and J by 7 bases, 3 bases remained unmatched. CDR3 loop: CASSLGTSGRVEQYF. The CDR3 DNA reads TGTGCCAGCAGCTTAGGGACTAGCGGGAGGGTTGAGCAGTACTTC.

The chain recombines TRBV5-4 with TRBJ2-6, with D perhaps matching TRBD1 (6 bases). The CDR3 contains 18 residues. V was cut by 0 bases and J by 0 bases, with 13 bases left in between. In germline, CDR1 is SGHNT, CDR2 YYREEE (reference sequence). CDR3 nucleotide sequence: TGTGCCAGCAGCTTGGATCGTGGGACAAGCTCTGGGGCCAACGTCCTGACTTTC. Amino acids: CASSLDRGTSSGANVLTF.

The chain joins TRBV27 to TRBJ1-4; 10 nucleotides match TRBD1. The germline gives CDR1 MNHEY, CDR2 SMNVEV (reference sequence). CDR3 length: 17 residues. The trim removed 1 base at V and 0 bases at J, leaving 2 bases unmatched. CDR3 sequence: CASSLLTGGATNEKLFF. DNA for the CDR3: TGTGCCAGCAGTTTATTGACAGGGGGCGCAACTAATGAAAAACTGTTTTTT.

V is TRBV27 and J is TRBJ2-2; D is perhaps TRBD2 (6 bases). The CDR3 covers 14 residues. V was cut by 6 bases and J by 4 bases, with 12 bases left in between. CDR1 is MNHEY and CDR2 is SMNVEV in the germline V gene (reference sequence). The CDR3, as DNA: TGTGCCAGCAGATTCGGGGGAGGCACCGGGGAGCTGTTTTTT. Translation: CASRFGGGTGELFF.

The chain links TRBV3-1 (or the pseudogene TRBV3-2) to TRBJ2-3, with D tentatively TRBD1 (6 bases). The ends were cut back, 4 bases at V and 0 bases at J, with 17 bases in the middle. This CDR3 has 17 amino acids. CDR1 and CDR2 from the germline V gene are LGHDT and YNNKEL (reference sequence). CDR3 sequence reads: CASSPYRAPASTDTQYF. The CDR3 nucleotides read TGTGCCAGCAGCCCCTACAGGGCCCCAGCCAGCACAGATACGCAGTATTTT.